The text below deals with one T cell receptor beta chain. The target antigen is unknown. The protocol was immunoSEQ multiplex PCR, while the TCRdb copy is restricted to in-frame clones and leaves out a portion. The sample yields about 98,000 clones, roughly 92% seen once. This sample is drawn from a study of PD-1 blockade in classical Hodgkin lymphoma. Patients all relapsed after autologous stem cell transplantation, and there was variation in brentuximab vedotin exposure. The study, taken as a whole, reports: With CD4+ cells, TCR diversity rose significantly by C4D1, but not with CD8+ cells.

The CDR3 has 15 amino acids. Germline-derived CDR1 and CDR2 are MNHEY and SMNVEV (reference sequence). V lost 7 bases, J lost 4 bases, and 19 bases lay in between. The clonotype was recovered from a human donor with classical Hodgkin lymphoma. The chain joins TRBV27 to TRBJ2-5; D may be TRBD1 (6 bases). This sample comprised peripheral blood mononuclear cells (PBMCs), obtained at baseline. CDR3 nucleotides: TGTGCCAGCAAAAACCCCTCCAGGGGCGTAGAGACCCAGTACTTC. This translates into CASKNPSRGVETQYF.